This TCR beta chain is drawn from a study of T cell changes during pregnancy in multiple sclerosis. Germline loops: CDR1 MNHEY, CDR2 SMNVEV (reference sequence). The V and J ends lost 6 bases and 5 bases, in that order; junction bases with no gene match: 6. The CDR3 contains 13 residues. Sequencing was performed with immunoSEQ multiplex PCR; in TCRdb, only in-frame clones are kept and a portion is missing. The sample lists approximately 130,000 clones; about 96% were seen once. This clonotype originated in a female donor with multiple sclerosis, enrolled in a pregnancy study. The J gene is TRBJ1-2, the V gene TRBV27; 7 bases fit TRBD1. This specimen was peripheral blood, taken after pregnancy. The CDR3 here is CASRERGQYGYTF. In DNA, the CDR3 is TGTGCCAGCAGAGAAAGGGGACAGTATGGCTACACCTTC.